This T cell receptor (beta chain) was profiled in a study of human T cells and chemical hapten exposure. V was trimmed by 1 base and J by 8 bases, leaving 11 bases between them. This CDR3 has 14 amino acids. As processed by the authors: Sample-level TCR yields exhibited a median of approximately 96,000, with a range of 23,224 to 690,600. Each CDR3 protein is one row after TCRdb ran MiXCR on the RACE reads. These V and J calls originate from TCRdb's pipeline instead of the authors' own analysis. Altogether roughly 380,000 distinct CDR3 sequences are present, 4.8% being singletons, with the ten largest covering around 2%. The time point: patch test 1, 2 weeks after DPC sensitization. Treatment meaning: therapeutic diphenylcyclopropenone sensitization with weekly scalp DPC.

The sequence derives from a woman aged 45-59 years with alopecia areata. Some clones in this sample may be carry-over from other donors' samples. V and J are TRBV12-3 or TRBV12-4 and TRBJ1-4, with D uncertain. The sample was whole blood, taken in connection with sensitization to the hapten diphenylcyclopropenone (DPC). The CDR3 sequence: CASSLGLAMEKLFF. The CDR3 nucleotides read TGTGCCAGCAGTTTAGGTCTGGCAATGGAAAAACTGTTTTTT.